The clone carrying this T cell receptor beta chain was recorded at least ten times. Its antigen is not known. Gene names are the mouse ones. The read terminates 3 residues before the CDR3 end, so the remaining end is supplied by the germline J gene. Germline V gene data show CDR1 as SNHLY and CDR2 as FYNGKV (reference sequence). There are 17 residues in the CDR3. V trimming: 3 bases; J trimming: 9 bases; junction bases outside the gene matches: 12. Sequencing templates came from extracted RNA that was reverse transcribed into cDNA. Assay used: immunoSEQ multiplex PCR; TCRdb lists only in-frame clones, some missing. Recorded here are around 290,000 clones, with no singletons, and the ten leading clones hold around 1.2%. This specimen comes from a study of CD8+ T cells in alopecia areata. Study-level background: Donor skin was harvested from approximately 6-12-month-old C3H/HeJ mice with spontaneous alopecia and grafted onto approximately 6-11-week-old female C3H/HeJ recipients. Study outcomes and limitations: Possibly as an HLA-related effect, TCR sharing across patients appeared less clear than in mice. Sequence data from scalp samples additionally include resident alphabeta T cells of normal skin. Compared with normal scalp, lesional scalp had higher clonality and more expanded CD8+ clones.

After pooling, cutaneous lymph node cells were sorted with CD4, CD8alpha, NKG2D, NKG2ACE and other markers. The chain is built from TRBV3 and TRBJ1-6; 9 positions agree with TRBD1. TRBJ1-6 is known as an ORF, though its function is uncertain. Sequencing used CD4+ T cells sorted from a lymph node. The TCR sequence derives from a C3H/HeJ mouse with alopecia areata. The strain's MHC: H2-k. The part of the CDR3 DNA that was read is TGTGCCAGCAGCTTTTTCCCCAGGGACAGGGAAGGTTCGCCC. The encoded protein is CASSFFPRDREGSP. In full, the CDR3 reads CASSFFPRDREGSPLYF.